These 23 T cell receptor beta chains came from one sample sequenced in a study of T cells in localized non-small cell lung cancer. Produced via immunoSEQ multiplex PCR; TCRdb's table is partial and in-frame only. The sample records 20,000 to 30,000 clones, around nine tenths being singletons. Material: peripheral blood, obtained before any cancer treatment. These receptor sequences come from a female donor aged 60 or older with stage I lung adenocarcinoma.

This sequence joins TRBV6-6 and TRBJ1-4, with a weak D call TRBD1 (6 bases). This CDR3 is 16 amino acids long. Germline V lookup: CDR1 MNHNY, CDR2 SVGAGI (reference sequence). V was trimmed by 6 bases and J by 6 bases, leaving 20 bases between them. The CDR3 loop reads CASSSTGQIADEKLFF. DNA of the CDR3: TGTGCCAGCAGCTCTACAGGGCAGATTGCGGATGAAAAACTGTTTTTT.

The V call is TRBV7-9, the J call TRBJ2-5; 7 nucleotides match TRBD2. V lost 0 bases to trimming and J lost 11 bases; unmatched junction nucleotides: 9. CDR1 is SEHNR, CDR2 FQNEAQ, per germline (reference sequence). The CDR3 consists of 14 residues. The CDR3 sequence: CASSLAHAAGEQYF. The CDR3 coding sequence is TGTGCCAGCAGCTTAGCGCACGCGGCGGGGGAGCAGTACTTC.

The CDR3 here is CASSPTTNLGETQYF. CDR3 nucleotides: TGCGCCAGCAGCCCGACGACCAACCTGGGAGAGACCCAGTACTTC. The chain uses TRBV5-1 and TRBJ2-5, with D uncertain. The CDR3 has 15 amino acids. Germline V gene data show CDR1 as SGHRS and CDR2 as YFSETQ. V lost 4 bases and J 4 bases, leaving 17 bases between the germline ends.

DNA for the CDR3: TGCGCCAGCAGCCACCAATACGAAGCTTTCTTT. Translated: CASSHQYEAFF. The chain has TRBV4-1 and TRBJ1-1; D remains ambiguous. The CDR3 covers 11 residues. The germline V gene has CDR1 MGHRA and CDR2 YSYEKL. V lost 3 bases and J lost 8, with 7 bases in between.

The genes are TRBV2 and TRBJ2-1; weak D call: TRBD1 (6 bases). V was shortened by 1 base and J by 6 bases, with 7 bases between the two germline ends. There are 13 residues in the CDR3. Germline V gene sequence: CDR1 SNHLY, CDR2 FYNNEI. The CDR3 nucleotides are TGTGCCAGCAGTGAAGGGGGGCGCAATGAGCAGTTCTTC. Its translation: CASSEGGRNEQFF.

This clone appeared a single time. V usage is TRBV2 and J usage is TRBJ1-2, with 7 positions matching TRBD1. Per germline, CDR1 SNHLY and CDR2 FYNNEI. V was clipped by 6 bases and J by 4 bases; unmatched bases: 5. This CDR3 is 13 amino acids long. CDR3 nucleotide sequence: TGTGCCAGCAGAAGACAGGGACCCTATGGCTACACCTTC. Translation: CASRRQGPYGYTF. Combining the CDR3 with reference TRBV2 and TRBJ1-2 gives the whole variable domain EPEVTQTPSHQVTQMGQEVILRCVPISNHLYFYWYRQILGQKVEFLVSFYNNEISEKSEIFDDQFSVERPDGSNFTLKIRSTKLEDSAMYFCASRRQGPYGYTFGSGTRLTVV.

The rearrangement links TRBV7-3 to TRBJ2-5; D is possibly TRBD1 (6 bases). Germline V lookup: CDR1 SGHTA, CDR2 FQGTGA. Trimming stripped 5 bases from V and 5 bases from J, with 21 bases between. The CDR3 sequence is 16 residues long. The CDR3 region is CASSPSAGAPRETQYF. The CDR3, as DNA: TGTGCCAGCAGCCCAAGCGCAGGGGCCCCGAGGGAGACCCAGTACTTC. The full variable domain, its missing parts supplied by reference TRBV7-3 and TRBJ2-5, is GAGVSQTPSNKVTEKGKYVELRCDPISGHTALYWYRQSLGQGPEFLIYFQGTGAADDSGLPNDRFFAVRPEGSVSTLKIQRTERGDSAVYLCASSPSAGAPRETQYFGPGTRLLVL.

The chain joins TRBV2 to TRBJ1-1, with 10 bases matching TRBD1. This CDR3 contains 17 residues. From germline, CDR1 is SNHLY and CDR2 FYNNEI. Trimming took 4 bases from V and 1 from J; bases not matched to a gene: 9. Written as DNA, the CDR3 is TGTGCCAGCAGTGTCTTAGGGGGGACAGGGGAGAACACTGAAGCTTTCTTT. Its translation is CASSVLGGTGENTEAFF.

The J gene is TRBJ2-2, the V gene TRBV11-2; 8 nucleotides line up with TRBD2. CDR1 SGHAT and CDR2 FQNNGV come from the germline V gene. V dropped 3 bases and J dropped 3; count of bases not matched to a gene: 15. This CDR3 is built from 19 residues. The CDR3 nucleotides are TGTGCCAGCAGCTTTGTAGCGGGGAGCGTATTGTCGTACACCGGGGAGCTGTTTTTT. Its translation is CASSFVAGSVLSYTGELFF. The full variable domain, its missing parts supplied by reference TRBV11-2 and TRBJ2-2, is EAGVAQSPRYKIIEKRQSVAFWCNPISGHATLYWYQQILGQGPKLLIQFQNNGVVDDSQLPKDRFSAERLKGVDSTLKIQPAKLEDSAVYLCASSFVAGSVLSYTGELFFGEGSRLTVL.

The rearrangement uses TRBV14 and TRBJ1-1; no firm D call. The length of the CDR3 is 15 residues. Deletions cut 2 bases from V and 3 bases from J, with 13 bases between. Germline CDR1 SGHDN, CDR2 FVKESK. CDR3 nucleotide sequence: TGTGCCAGCAGCCAACAAACAGACAAGTACACTGAAGCTTTCTTT. It is translated as CASSQQTDKYTEAFF.

This clone was counted only a few times. The chain couples TRBV19 to TRBJ1-1; 9 bases are shared with TRBD1. V gave up 8 bases and J gave up 1 base; unmatched junction bases: 5. The CDR3 is 14 residues long. Germline V lookup: CDR1 LNHDA, CDR2 SQIVND (reference sequence). CDR3 in amino acids: CASAGQGKNTEAFF. DNA of the CDR3: TGTGCCAGTGCGGGACAGGGAAAGAACACTGAAGCTTTCTTT.

The chain recombines TRBV25-1 with TRBJ2-1; 9 nucleotides line up with TRBD2. The CDR3 runs 15 residues. The junction had 7 bases not matched to a gene; V was cut back by 2 bases and J by 8 bases. From germline, CDR1 is MGHDK and CDR2 SYGVNS. The CDR3 DNA reads TGTGCCAGCAGTGAAGCGGGGGGGCTGTACTATGAGCAGTTCTTC. Translating it yields CASSEAGGLYYEQFF.

The chain recombines TRBV2 with TRBJ2-6, with D uncertain. Germline loops: CDR1 SNHLY, CDR2 FYNNEI. The CDR3 consists of 16 residues. The V end was cut by 0 bases, the J end by 2 bases, with 8 bases between. The CDR3 region has the DNA TGTGCCAGCAGTGAAGCGCGTACACCTGGGGCCAACGTCCTGACTTTC. This translates into CASSEARTPGANVLTF.

The chain links TRBV6-6 to TRBJ2-5, with D possibly being TRBD2 (5 bases). The V and J ends lost 0 bases and 5 bases respectively, with 10 bases between them. There are 14 residues in the CDR3. Germline-derived CDR1 and CDR2 are MNHNY and SVGAGI (reference sequence). The CDR3 spells CASSYSKTTETQYF. In DNA, the CDR3 is TGTGCCAGCAGTTACTCGAAGACTACGGAGACCCAGTACTTC.

The CDR3 reads CASSETLGTGASNQPQHF. The CDR3 DNA reads as TGTGCCAGCAGTGAGACTTTAGGGACAGGAGCCAGCAATCAGCCCCAGCATTTT. The chain uses TRBV6-1 and TRBJ1-5; 8 nucleotides agree with TRBD1. The CDR3 covers 18 residues. The trim removed 3 bases at V and 1 base at J, leaving 11 bases unmatched. The germline V gene encodes CDR1 MNHNS and CDR2 SASEGT.

This clone was recorded only once. V gene TRBV2 combines with J gene TRBJ1-4; D perhaps matches TRBD1 (5 bases). The CDR3 is 15 amino acids. Germline CDR1 SNHLY, CDR2 FYNNEI. V dropped 5 bases and J dropped 5 bases, with 15 bases sitting between them. The CDR3: CASSRWAGQNEKLFF. The CDR3 DNA sequence: TGTGCCAGCAGTAGATGGGCAGGGCAGAATGAAAAACTGTTTTTT. The full variable domain, completed using reference TRBV2 and TRBJ1-4, is EPEVTQTPSHQVTQMGQEVILRCVPISNHLYFYWYRQILGQKVEFLVSFYNNEISEKSEIFDDQFSVERPDGSNFTLKIRSTKLEDSAMYFCASSRWAGQNEKLFFGSGTQLSVL.

The chain employs TRBV6-6 and TRBJ1-1, with TRBD1 matching 7 bases. The CDR3 covers 15 residues. V lost 5 bases to trimming and J lost 2 bases; unmatched junction nucleotides: 8. Germline assignment: CDR1 MNHNY and CDR2 SVGAGI (reference sequence). CDR3 DNA sequence: TGTGCCAGCAGTGGGTTCGGGACAGCAAACACTGAAGCTTTCTTT. Translated: CASSGFGTANTEAFF.

J is TRBJ1-2 and V is TRBV14; D gene ambiguous. The CDR3 consists of 11 residues. Per germline, CDR1 SGHDN and CDR2 FVKESK. With 2 bases removed from V and 9 bases from J, the gap between germline ends came to 7 bases. CDR3 sequence (DNA): TGTGCCAGCAGCCAACTAGGTAGCTACACCTTC. The encoded protein is CASSQLGSYTF. The full variable domain, its missing parts supplied by reference TRBV14 and TRBJ1-2, is EAGVTQFPSHSVIEKGQTVTLRCDPISGHDNLYWYRRVMGKEIKFLLHFVKESKQDESGMPNNRFLAERTGGTYSTLKVQPAELEDSGVYFCASSQLGSYTFGSGTRLTVV.

The rearrangement joins TRBV2 to TRBJ1-2; 8 bases are shared with TRBD1. Germline V gene data show CDR1 as SNHLY and CDR2 as FYNNEI. The CDR3 has 15 amino acids. V shed 7 bases, J shed 4 bases, and the junction held 11 bases outside the gene matches. The CDR3 loop is CASTRNTGGPYGYTF. For the CDR3, the DNA is TGTGCCAGCACCCGAAATACAGGGGGTCCCTATGGCTACACCTTC.

The chain joins TRBV2 to TRBJ2-4, with 8 nucleotides matching TRBD1. CDR3 size: 14 residues. The germline V gene encodes CDR1 SNHLY and CDR2 FYNNEI. The V and J ends lost 3 bases and 10 bases, in that order; junction bases with no gene match: 8. This chain's CDR3 is CASSDPGQVRIQYF. The CDR3 region has the DNA TGTGCCAGCAGTGACCCGGGACAGGTTAGGATTCAGTACTTC.

V usage is TRBV19 and J usage is TRBJ2-5; tentative D call: TRBD2 (6 bases). This CDR3 has 14 amino acids. Germline CDR1 and CDR2: LNHDA and SQIVND (reference sequence). The V and J ends lost 5 bases and 1 base respectively, with 11 bases between them. CDR3 nucleotides: TGTGCCAGTAGTCTCCGGGACTCCCAAGAGACCCAGTACTTC. Its protein product is CASSLRDSQETQYF.

V gene TRBV30 combines with J gene TRBJ1-5; 8 bases map to TRBD1. Per the germline V gene, CDR1 is GTSNPN and CDR2 is SVGIG (reference sequence). V lost 4 bases to trimming and J lost 6 bases; unmatched junction nucleotides: 2. The CDR3 length is 12 residues. CDR3 protein: CAWTGGGQPQHF. The CDR3 bases are TGTGCCTGGACAGGGGGCGGTCAGCCCCAGCATTTT.

The rearrangement uses TRBV7-9 and TRBJ2-3; TRBD2 aligns across 7 bases. The CDR3 covers 14 residues. Germline-derived CDR1 and CDR2 are SEHNR and FQNEAQ (reference sequence). The V segment lost 5 bases and the J segment 6 bases; nucleotides outside the gene matches: 8. The CDR3 protein is CASSPSAGSDTQYF. As DNA, the CDR3 is TGTGCCAGCAGCCCCTCAGCGGGGAGTGATACGCAGTATTTT.